This TCR beta chain was sequenced for a study of OX40 agonist ivuxolimab in advanced cancers. Germline values: CDR1 SGHVS, CDR2 FQNEAQ. This CDR3 is built from 13 residues. Sequencing used immunoSEQ multiplex PCR; TCRdb keeps in-frame clones, though not all of them. Among tens of thousands of clones listed, around 87% were seen once. The specimen was CD4+ or CD8+ T cells sorted from blood, collected in a trial of the OX40 agonist ivuxolimab. The sequence came from an adult with an advanced solid tumor such as melanoma, head and neck, liver or kidney cancer. The genes are TRBV7-8 and TRBJ2-5; D gene uncertain. The DNA end favors TRBJ2-7, so the J call may be wrong. The CDR3 DNA reads as TGTGCCAGCAGCTTAGAGGTGCGGTACGAGCAGTACTTC. As protein: CASSLEVRYEQYF.